Listed below are T cell receptor beta chains from one sample, sequenced in a study of human T cells and chemical hapten exposure. TCRdb passed the RACE reads through MiXCR, listing each CDR3 protein once. The data contain 85,000 to 95,000 distinct CDR3 sequences, about 8.8% of them singletons. The sequenced material came from whole blood. Source of these receptors: a female donor in good health. Some clones in this sample may be carry-over from other donors' samples. Each CDR3 is given with its conserved first and last residue. Fields, in order: CDR3 DNA, CDR3 protein, V gene, J gene, D gene, clone size. The D gene is left open where the match is weak. The size field is filled for only some rows; it gives once, few, many or a size class.

CDR3nt: TGTGCCAGCAGTGAATACCAAAACATGGGCACCGGGGAGCTGTTTTTT
CDR3aa: CASSEYQNMGTGELFF
v_gene: TRBV25-1
j_gene: TRBJ2-2
d_gene: -
abundance: -

CDR3nt: TGTGCCAGCAGTACTAGCGGTATTGGCACAGATACGCAGTATTTT
CDR3aa: CASSTSGIGTDTQYF
v_gene: TRBV2
j_gene: TRBJ2-3
d_gene: TRBD2
abundance: many

CDR3nt: TGTGCCAGCGGAGCAGGTAGCAATCAGCCCCAGCATTTT
CDR3aa: CASGAGSNQPQHF
v_gene: TRBV28
j_gene: TRBJ1-5
d_gene: -
abundance: few

CDR3nt: TGTGCCAGCAGTGAAGTGGCATCAAACACCATATATTTT
CDR3aa: CASSEVASNTIYF
v_gene: TRBV6-1
j_gene: TRBJ1-3
d_gene: -
abundance: few

CDR3nt: TGTGCCAGCCGAAAGACAGGGGCAGATGAAAAACTGTTTTTT
CDR3aa: CASRKTGADEKLFF
v_gene: TRBV25-1
j_gene: TRBJ1-4
d_gene: TRBD1
abundance: -

CDR3nt: TGCAGTGCTAGAGATTCGGGGGGGGCGAACACTGAAGCTTTCTTT
CDR3aa: CSARDSGGANTEAFF
v_gene: TRBV20-1
j_gene: TRBJ1-1
d_gene: -
abundance: few

CDR3nt: TGCAGTGCTCGAACGGGACTAGCGGGATACACAGATACGCAGTATTTT
CDR3aa: CSARTGLAGYTDTQYF
v_gene: TRBV20-1
j_gene: TRBJ2-3
d_gene: TRBD2
abundance: -

CDR3nt: TGTGCCAGCACCCGGGAGCTATACAATGAGCAGTTCTTC
CDR3aa: CASTRELYNEQFF
v_gene: TRBV6-1
j_gene: TRBJ2-1
d_gene: -
abundance: -

CDR3nt: TGTGCCAGCAGTGATTTAGCGGGAGGTATGGAGACGCAGTATTTT
CDR3aa: CASSDLAGGMETQYF
v_gene: TRBV6-4
j_gene: TRBJ2-3
d_gene: TRBD2
abundance: many

CDR3nt: TGTGCCAGTAGTTCCCAAGGGGCGGGAGCGGCGGATACGCAGTATTTT
CDR3aa: CASSSQGAGAADTQYF
v_gene: TRBV19
j_gene: TRBJ2-3
d_gene: TRBD2
abundance: -

CDR3nt: TGCAGGGGACTAGCGGGAGGCAGCACAGATACGCAGTATTTT
CDR3aa: CRGLAGGSTDTQYF
v_gene: TRBV20-1
j_gene: TRBJ2-3
d_gene: TRBD2
abundance: few

CDR3nt: TGTGCCAGCAGCTTAATAGCGTCCGCCTACGAGCAGTACTTC
CDR3aa: CASSLIASAYEQYF
v_gene: TRBV7-2
j_gene: TRBJ2-7
d_gene: -
abundance: -

CDR3nt: TGTGCCAGCAGTCTCCGGACTAGCGGGAACACCGGGGAGCTGTTTTTT
CDR3aa: CASSLRTSGNTGELFF
v_gene: TRBV6-2/TRBV6-3
j_gene: TRBJ2-2
d_gene: TRBD2
abundance: many

CDR3nt: TGTGCCAGCAGTGAGGAGACCGGGGAGCTGTTTTTT
CDR3aa: CASSEETGELFF
v_gene: TRBV25-1
j_gene: TRBJ2-2
d_gene: -
abundance: -

CDR3nt: TGTGCCAGCAGTTCCTCATTATCTGGAAACACCATATATTTT
CDR3aa: CASSSSLSGNTIYF
v_gene: TRBV12-3/TRBV12-4
j_gene: TRBJ1-3
d_gene: -
abundance: many

CDR3nt: TGTGCCAGCAGCAATAGGACAGGGGGCACTGAAGCTTTCTTT
CDR3aa: CASSNRTGGTEAFF
v_gene: TRBV21-1
j_gene: TRBJ1-1
d_gene: -
abundance: -

CDR3nt: TGCAGCGCCAAACTAGCGGGAGGGCCCGGGGAGCTGTTTTTT
CDR3aa: CSAKLAGGPGELFF
v_gene: TRBV29-1
j_gene: TRBJ2-2
d_gene: TRBD2
abundance: many

CDR3nt: TGTGCCAGCAGTCAGACAGGGTTGGCCAAAAACATTCAGTACTTC
CDR3aa: CASSQTGLAKNIQYF
v_gene: TRBV2
j_gene: TRBJ2-4
d_gene: TRBD1
abundance: few

CDR3nt: TGCAGCGTTGAAGGTCGAGGAGCGGGAGATACGCAGTATTTT
CDR3aa: CSVEGRGAGDTQYF
v_gene: TRBV29-1
j_gene: TRBJ2-3
d_gene: -
abundance: few

CDR3nt: TGCGCCAGCAGCTTGGGGGGCTCCACGGGCTACGAGCAGTACTTC
CDR3aa: CASSLGGSTGYEQYF
v_gene: TRBV5-1
j_gene: TRBJ2-7
d_gene: -
abundance: many

CDR3nt: TGTGCCAGCAGCTTAGGCAGCAAGAAGACCCAGTACTTC
CDR3aa: CASSLGSKKTQYF
v_gene: TRBV7-2
j_gene: TRBJ2-5
d_gene: -
abundance: few

CDR3nt: TGTGCCAGCAGCTCGTCCGATCTTAGCGGCTTCTCCTACAATGAGCAGTTCTTC
CDR3aa: CASSSSDLSGFSYNEQFF
v_gene: TRBV7-9
j_gene: TRBJ2-1
d_gene: -
abundance: many

CDR3nt: TGCAGCGTTGAAGATCCTCGAGGCACTGAAGCTTTCTTT
CDR3aa: CSVEDPRGTEAFF
v_gene: TRBV29-1
j_gene: TRBJ1-1
d_gene: -
abundance: -

CDR3nt: TGTGCCAGCAGTATTGGGATCTACGAGCAGTACTTC
CDR3aa: CASSIGIYEQYF
v_gene: TRBV12-3/TRBV12-4
j_gene: TRBJ2-7
d_gene: -
abundance: few

CDR3nt: TGCGCCAGCAGCCAGCCCCGGCTCGACAATGAGCAGTTCTTC
CDR3aa: CASSQPRLDNEQFF
v_gene: TRBV4-1
j_gene: TRBJ2-1
d_gene: -
abundance: -

CDR3nt: TGTGCCAGCAGCTCACCCACTGGAGGCACAGATACGCAGTATTTT
CDR3aa: CASSSPTGGTDTQYF
v_gene: TRBV7-2
j_gene: TRBJ2-3
d_gene: -
abundance: -

CDR3nt: TGCGCCAGCAAGTTACTAGCGGGACTTTCTAGCACAGATACGCAGTATTTT
CDR3aa: CASKLLAGLSSTDTQYF
v_gene: TRBV5-1
j_gene: TRBJ2-3
d_gene: TRBD2
abundance: many

CDR3nt: TGCAGTGCTCCACCCATAGGGGGAGTACAGCCCCAGCATTTT
CDR3aa: CSAPPIGGVQPQHF
v_gene: TRBV20-1
j_gene: TRBJ1-5
d_gene: -
abundance: few

CDR3nt: TGTGCCAGCAGCTCAGCGGGAGGGGGCACAGATACGCAGTATTTT
CDR3aa: CASSSAGGGTDTQYF
v_gene: TRBV7-9
j_gene: TRBJ2-3
d_gene: TRBD2
abundance: -

CDR3nt: TGTGCCAGCAGCCGATTAGCGGGAGAGGGTGATGAGCAGTTCTTC
CDR3aa: CASSRLAGEGDEQFF
v_gene: TRBV6-5
j_gene: TRBJ2-1
d_gene: TRBD2
abundance: few

CDR3nt: TGTGCCAGCAGTTTTATCGGTGCAACTAATGAAAAACTGTTTTTT
CDR3aa: CASSFIGATNEKLFF
v_gene: TRBV28
j_gene: TRBJ1-4
d_gene: -
abundance: many

CDR3nt: TGTGCCAGCAGTGAATCTACAGCCCAACTAGCCAAAAACATTCAGTACTTC
CDR3aa: CASSESTAQLAKNIQYF
v_gene: TRBV2
j_gene: TRBJ2-4
d_gene: -
abundance: many

CDR3nt: TGTGCCAGCAGTGAGCGGGACGATCACACCGGGGAGCTGTTTTTT
CDR3aa: CASSERDDHTGELFF
v_gene: TRBV2
j_gene: TRBJ2-2
d_gene: -
abundance: few

CDR3nt: TGTGCCTGGAGGGGACAGGGCCGGAATCAGCCCCAGCATTTT
CDR3aa: CAWRGQGRNQPQHF
v_gene: TRBV30
j_gene: TRBJ1-5
d_gene: TRBD1
abundance: many

CDR3nt: TGTGCCAGCAGTCCCGGGACAGGGGGTTATAATTCACCCCTCCACTTT
CDR3aa: CASSPGTGGYNSPLHF
v_gene: TRBV28
j_gene: TRBJ1-6
d_gene: TRBD1
abundance: few

CDR3nt: TGCAGTGTCCCTGGGGGACTAGCGCTTGGAGATACGCAGTATTTT
CDR3aa: CSVPGGLALGDTQYF
v_gene: TRBV20-1
j_gene: TRBJ2-3
d_gene: TRBD2
abundance: -

CDR3nt: TGTGCCAGCAGTGCCGGGACAGGGGAAAATGAGCAGTTCTTC
CDR3aa: CASSAGTGENEQFF
v_gene: TRBV6-1
j_gene: TRBJ2-1
d_gene: TRBD1
abundance: many

CDR3nt: TGTGCTAGTGGTTTGGTATTAGCTGCGAACACCGGGGAGCTGTTTTTT
CDR3aa: CASGLVLAANTGELFF
v_gene: TRBV12-5
j_gene: TRBJ2-2
d_gene: -
abundance: few

CDR3nt: TGTGCCAGCAGCGGGACAGCTGGAAACACCATATATTTT
CDR3aa: CASSGTAGNTIYF
v_gene: TRBV2
j_gene: TRBJ1-3
d_gene: TRBD1
abundance: -

CDR3nt: TGTGCCAGCAGCTTAGAGTTCACCACCGGGGAGCTGTTTTTT
CDR3aa: CASSLEFTTGELFF
v_gene: TRBV7-3
j_gene: TRBJ2-2
d_gene: -
abundance: -